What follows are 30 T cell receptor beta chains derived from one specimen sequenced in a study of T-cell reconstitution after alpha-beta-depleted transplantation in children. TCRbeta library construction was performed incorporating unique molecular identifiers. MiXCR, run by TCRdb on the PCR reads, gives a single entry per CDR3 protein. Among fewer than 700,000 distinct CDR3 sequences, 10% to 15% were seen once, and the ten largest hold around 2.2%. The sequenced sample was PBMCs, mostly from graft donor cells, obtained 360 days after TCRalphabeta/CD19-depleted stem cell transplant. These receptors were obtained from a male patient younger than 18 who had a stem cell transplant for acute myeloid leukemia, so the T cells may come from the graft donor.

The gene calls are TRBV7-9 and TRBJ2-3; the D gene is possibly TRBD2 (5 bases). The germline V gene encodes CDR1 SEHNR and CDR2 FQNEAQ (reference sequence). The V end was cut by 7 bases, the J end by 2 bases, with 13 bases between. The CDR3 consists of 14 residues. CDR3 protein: CASIFAGLTDTQYF. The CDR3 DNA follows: TGTGCCAGCATATTTGCGGGCCTCACAGATACGCAGTATTTT. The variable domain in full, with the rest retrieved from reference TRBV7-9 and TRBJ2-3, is DTGVSQNPRHKITKRGQNVTFRCDPISEHNRLYWYRQTLGQGPEFLTYFQNEAQLEKSRLLSDRFSAERPKGSFSTLEIQRTEQGDSAMYLCASIFAGLTDTQYFGPGTRLTVL.

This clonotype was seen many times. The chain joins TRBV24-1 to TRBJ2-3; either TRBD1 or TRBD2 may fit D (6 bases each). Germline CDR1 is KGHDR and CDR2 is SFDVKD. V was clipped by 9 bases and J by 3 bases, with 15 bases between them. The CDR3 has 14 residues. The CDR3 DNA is TGTGCCACCTCGGAGGGGGGCCGTACAGATACGCAGTATTTT. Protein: CATSEGGRTDTQYF.

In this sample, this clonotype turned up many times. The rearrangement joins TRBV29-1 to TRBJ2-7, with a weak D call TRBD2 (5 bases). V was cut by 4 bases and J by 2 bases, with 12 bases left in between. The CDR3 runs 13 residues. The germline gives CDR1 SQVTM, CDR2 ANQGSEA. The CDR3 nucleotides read TGCAGCGTTGCCGGGCCGGAGGCCTACGAGCAGTACTTC. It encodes CSVAGPEAYEQYF.

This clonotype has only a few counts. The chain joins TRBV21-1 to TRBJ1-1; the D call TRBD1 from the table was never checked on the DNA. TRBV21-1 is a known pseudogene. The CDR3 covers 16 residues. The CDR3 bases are TGTGCCAGCCCCGCACAGGAGACTGTTCAAGAGACATCGGCTTTCTTT. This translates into CASPAQETVQETSAFF.

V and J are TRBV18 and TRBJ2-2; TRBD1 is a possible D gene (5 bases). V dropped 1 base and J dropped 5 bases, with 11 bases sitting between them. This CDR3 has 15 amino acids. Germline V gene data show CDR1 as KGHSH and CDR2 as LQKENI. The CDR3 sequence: CASSPRDSSTGELFF. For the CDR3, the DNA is TGTGCCAGCTCACCACGCGACAGTTCAACCGGGGAGCTGTTTTTT. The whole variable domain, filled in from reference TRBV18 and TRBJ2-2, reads NAGVMQNPRHLVRRRGQEARLRCSPMKGHSHVYWYRQLPEEGLKFMVYLQKENIIDESGMPKERFSAEFPKEGPSILRIQQVVRGDSAAYFCASSPRDSSTGELFFGEGSRLTVL.

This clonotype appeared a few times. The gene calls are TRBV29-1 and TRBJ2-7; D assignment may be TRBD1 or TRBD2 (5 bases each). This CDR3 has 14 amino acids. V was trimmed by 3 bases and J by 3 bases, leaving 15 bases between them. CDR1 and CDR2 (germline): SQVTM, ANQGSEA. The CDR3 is CSVETGHDFYEQYF. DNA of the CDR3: TGCAGCGTTGAGACGGGGCACGACTTCTACGAGCAGTACTTC.

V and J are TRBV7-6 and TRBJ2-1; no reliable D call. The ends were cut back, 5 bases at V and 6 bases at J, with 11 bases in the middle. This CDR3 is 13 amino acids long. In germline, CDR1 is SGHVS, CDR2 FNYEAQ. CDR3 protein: CASSVNAANEQFF. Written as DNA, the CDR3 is TGTGCCAGCAGCGTCAATGCCGCCAATGAGCAGTTCTTC.

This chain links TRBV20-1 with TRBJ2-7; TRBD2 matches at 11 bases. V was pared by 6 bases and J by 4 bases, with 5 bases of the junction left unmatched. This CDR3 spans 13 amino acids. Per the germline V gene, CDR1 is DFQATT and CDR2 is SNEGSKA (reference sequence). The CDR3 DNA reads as TGCAGTGCAACTAGCGGGAGAAGGTACGAGCAGTACTTC. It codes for CSATSGRRYEQYF.

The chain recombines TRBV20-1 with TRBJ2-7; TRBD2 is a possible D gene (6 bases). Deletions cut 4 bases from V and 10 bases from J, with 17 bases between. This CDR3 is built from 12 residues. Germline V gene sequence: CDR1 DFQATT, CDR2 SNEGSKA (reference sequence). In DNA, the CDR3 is TGCAGTGCTAAATCTAGCGTGGGTCGTCAGTACTTC. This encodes CSAKSSVGRQYF.

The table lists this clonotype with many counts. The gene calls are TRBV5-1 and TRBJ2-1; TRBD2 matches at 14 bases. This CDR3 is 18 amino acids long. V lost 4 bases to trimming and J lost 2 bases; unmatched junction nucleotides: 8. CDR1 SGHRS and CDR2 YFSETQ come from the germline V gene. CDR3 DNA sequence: TGCGCCAGCAGCCTAGGACTAGCGGGAGGACTCCCCTACAATGAGCAGTTCTTC. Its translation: CASSLGLAGGLPYNEQFF. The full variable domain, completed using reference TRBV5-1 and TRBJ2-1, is KAGVTQTPRYLIKTRGQQVTLSCSPISGHRSVSWYQQTPGQGLQFLFEYFSETQRNKGNFPGRFSGRQFSNSRSEMNVSTLELGDSALYLCASSLGLAGGLPYNEQFFGPGTRLTVL.

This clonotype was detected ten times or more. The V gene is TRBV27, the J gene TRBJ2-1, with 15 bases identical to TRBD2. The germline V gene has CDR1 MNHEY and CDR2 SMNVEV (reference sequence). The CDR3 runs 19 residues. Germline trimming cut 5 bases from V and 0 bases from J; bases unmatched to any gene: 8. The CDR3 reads CASSPPGLAGGGSYNEQFF. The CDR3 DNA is TGTGCCAGCAGTCCACCTGGACTAGCGGGGGGGGGCTCCTACAATGAGCAGTTCTTC.

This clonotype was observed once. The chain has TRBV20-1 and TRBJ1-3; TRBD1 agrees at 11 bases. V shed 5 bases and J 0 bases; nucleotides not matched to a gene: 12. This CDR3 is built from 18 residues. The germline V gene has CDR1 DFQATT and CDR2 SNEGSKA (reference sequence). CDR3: CSALRPGQGGTSGNTIYF. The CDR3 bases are TGCAGTGCTCTCCGGCCGGGACAGGGGGGGACCTCTGGAAACACCATATATTTT.

The CDR3 coding sequence is TGTGCCAGTAGTATACGATTACTCATAAACAATGAGCAGTTCTTC. Residues: CASSIRLLINNEQFF. The chain links TRBV19 to TRBJ2-1, with D unclear. The V gene's germline CDR1 is LNHDA and CDR2 SQIVND (reference sequence). The CDR3 is 15 residues long. Trimming left V 2 bases short and J 5 bases short, with 13 bases between.

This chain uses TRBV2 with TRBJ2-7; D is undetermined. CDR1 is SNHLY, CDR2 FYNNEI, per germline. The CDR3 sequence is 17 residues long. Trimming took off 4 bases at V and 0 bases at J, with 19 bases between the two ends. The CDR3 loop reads CASSAWSVVPSSYEQYF. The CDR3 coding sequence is TGTGCCAGCAGTGCGTGGTCGGTAGTTCCCAGCTCCTACGAGCAGTACTTC.

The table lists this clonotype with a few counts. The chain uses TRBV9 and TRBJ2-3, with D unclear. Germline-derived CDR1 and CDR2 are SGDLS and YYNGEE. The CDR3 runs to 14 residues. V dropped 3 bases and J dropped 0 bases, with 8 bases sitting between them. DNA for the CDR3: TGTGCCAGCAGCGGGCGTGTGAGCACAGATACGCAGTATTTT. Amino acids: CASSGRVSTDTQYF. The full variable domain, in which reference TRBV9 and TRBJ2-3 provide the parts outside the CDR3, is DSGVTQTPKHLITATGQRVTLRCSPRSGDLSVYWYQQSLDQGLQFLIQYYNGEERAKGNILERFSAQQFPDLHSELNLSSLELGDSALYFCASSGRVSTDTQYFGPGTRLTVL.

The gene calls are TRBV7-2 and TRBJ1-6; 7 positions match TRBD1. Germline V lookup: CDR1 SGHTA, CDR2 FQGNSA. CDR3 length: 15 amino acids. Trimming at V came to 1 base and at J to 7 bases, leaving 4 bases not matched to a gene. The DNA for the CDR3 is TGTGCCAGCAGCTTAGGGGGACAGTTAAATTCACCCCTCCACTTT. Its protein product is CASSLGGQLNSPLHF.

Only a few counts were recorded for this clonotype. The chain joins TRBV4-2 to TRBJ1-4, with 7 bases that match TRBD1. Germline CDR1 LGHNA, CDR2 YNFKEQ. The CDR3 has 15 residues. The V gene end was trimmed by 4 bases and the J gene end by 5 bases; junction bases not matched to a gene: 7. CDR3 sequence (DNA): TGTGCCAGCAGCCCGACGACAGGGATGAATGAAAAACTGTTTTTT. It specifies CASSPTTGMNEKLFF.

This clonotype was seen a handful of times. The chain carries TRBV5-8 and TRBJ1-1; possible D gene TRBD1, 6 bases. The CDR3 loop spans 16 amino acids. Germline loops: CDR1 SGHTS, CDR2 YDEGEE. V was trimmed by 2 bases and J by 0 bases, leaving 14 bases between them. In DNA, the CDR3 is TGTGCCAGCAGCTTTCCGGGGGCATGGGTGAACACTGAAGCTTTCTTT. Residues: CASSFPGAWVNTEAFF.

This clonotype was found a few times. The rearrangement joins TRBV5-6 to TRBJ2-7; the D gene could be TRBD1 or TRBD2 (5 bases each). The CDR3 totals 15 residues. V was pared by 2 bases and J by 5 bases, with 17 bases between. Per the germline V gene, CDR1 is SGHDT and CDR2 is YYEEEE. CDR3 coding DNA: TGTGCCAGCAGCTTACCGGGGCGGTATACGAACGAGCAGTACTTC. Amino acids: CASSLPGRYTNEQYF.

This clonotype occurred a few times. The CDR3 DNA sequence: TGCGCCAGCAGCTTGCAAGGCCGACAAGCCAAAAACATTCAGTACTTC. Translation gives CASSLQGRQAKNIQYF. The V call is TRBV5-1, the J call TRBJ2-4; D is undetermined. The germline V gene has CDR1 SGHRS and CDR2 YFSETQ. V gave up 1 base and J gave up 0 bases, with 11 bases separating them. This CDR3 region has 16 residues.

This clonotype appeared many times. CDR3 region: CAISETTENTQYF. Here the CDR3 DNA reads TGTGCCATCAGTGAGACCACAGAGAATACGCAGTATTTT. The gene calls are TRBV10-3 and TRBJ2-3; the D is unclear. This CDR3 region has 13 residues. Germline CDR1 and CDR2: ENHRY and SYGVKD. With 2 bases removed from V and 7 bases from J, the gap between germline ends came to 10 bases.

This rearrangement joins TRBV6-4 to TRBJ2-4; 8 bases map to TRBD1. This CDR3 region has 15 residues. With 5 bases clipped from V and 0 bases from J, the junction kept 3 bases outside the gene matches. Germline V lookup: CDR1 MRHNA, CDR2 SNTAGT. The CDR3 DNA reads TGTGCCAGCAGTCGGGACAGGATAGCCAAAAACATTCAGTACTTC. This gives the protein CASSRDRIAKNIQYF.

This CDR3 is CSVTGNSYEQYF. The DNA of the CDR3 is TGCAGCGTTACCGGGAATTCCTACGAGCAGTACTTC. The chain links TRBV29-1 to TRBJ2-7; the D gene is possibly TRBD2 (5 bases). Trimming took 5 bases from V and 1 from J, leaving 9 bases between them. The CDR3 is 12 amino acids. Germline values: CDR1 SQVTM, CDR2 ANQGSEA.

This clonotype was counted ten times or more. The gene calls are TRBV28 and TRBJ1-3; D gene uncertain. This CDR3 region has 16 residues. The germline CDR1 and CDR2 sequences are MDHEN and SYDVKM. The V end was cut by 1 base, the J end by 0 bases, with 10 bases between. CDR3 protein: CASSLFGRPSGNTIYF. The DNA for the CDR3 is TGTGCCAGCAGTTTATTTGGCAGGCCCTCTGGAAACACCATATATTTT.

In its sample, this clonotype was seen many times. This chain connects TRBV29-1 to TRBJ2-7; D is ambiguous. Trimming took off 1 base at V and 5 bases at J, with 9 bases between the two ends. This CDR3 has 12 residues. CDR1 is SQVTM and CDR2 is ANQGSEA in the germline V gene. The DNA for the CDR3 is TGCAGCGTTGAAGGGAGTAAGGACGAGCAGTACTTC. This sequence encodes CSVEGSKDEQYF.

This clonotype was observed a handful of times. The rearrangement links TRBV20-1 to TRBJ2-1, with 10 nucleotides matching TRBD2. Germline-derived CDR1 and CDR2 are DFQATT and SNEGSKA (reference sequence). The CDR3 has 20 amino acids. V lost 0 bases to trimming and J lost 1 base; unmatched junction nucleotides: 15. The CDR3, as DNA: TGCAGTGCTAGAGATCTCCGCAGAGCGGGAGGGGGGTCATCCTACAATGAGCAGTTCTTC. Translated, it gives CSARDLRRAGGGSSYNEQFF.

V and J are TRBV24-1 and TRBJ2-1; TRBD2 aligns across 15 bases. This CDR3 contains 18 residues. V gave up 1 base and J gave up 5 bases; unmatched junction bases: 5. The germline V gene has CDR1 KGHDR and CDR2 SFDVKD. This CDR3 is CATSDFWTSGREDNEQFF. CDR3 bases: TGTGCCACCAGTGATTTTTGGACTAGCGGGAGGGAGGACAATGAGCAGTTCTTC.

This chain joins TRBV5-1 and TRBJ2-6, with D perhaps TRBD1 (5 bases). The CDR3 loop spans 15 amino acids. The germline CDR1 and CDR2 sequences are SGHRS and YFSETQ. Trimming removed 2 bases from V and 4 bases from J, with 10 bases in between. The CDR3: CASSFSGPGANVLTF. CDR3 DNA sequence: TGCGCCAGCAGCTTTTCAGGGCCCGGGGCCAACGTCCTGACTTTC.

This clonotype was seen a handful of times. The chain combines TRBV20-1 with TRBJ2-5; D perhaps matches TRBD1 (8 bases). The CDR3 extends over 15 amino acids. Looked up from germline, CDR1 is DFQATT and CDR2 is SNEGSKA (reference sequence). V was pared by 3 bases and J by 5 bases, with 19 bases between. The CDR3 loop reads CSARAGQGGKETQYF. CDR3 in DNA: TGCAGTGCTAGGGCCGGACAGGGAGGGAAGGAGACCCAGTACTTC.

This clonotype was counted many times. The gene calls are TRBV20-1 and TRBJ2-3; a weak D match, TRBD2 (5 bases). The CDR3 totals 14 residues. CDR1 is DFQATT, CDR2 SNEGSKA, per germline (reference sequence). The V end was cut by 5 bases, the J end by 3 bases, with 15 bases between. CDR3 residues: CSAVNSVLTDTQYF. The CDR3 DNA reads TGCAGTGCTGTTAATAGCGTTTTAACAGATACGCAGTATTTT.